This T cell receptor beta chain was observed in a study of T cells in localized non-small cell lung cancer (dated by TCRdb to about 2020). Regarding the study in general: Comparing tumors with uninvolved tumor-adjacent lungs, the study looked at the T cell repertoires of hundreds of patients with early-stage NSCLC. The cohort comprised approximately 240 treatment-naïve NSCLC patients with resected, localized lung tumors. NSCLC patients had a mean age of approximately 66 years, and fewer than 150 were male and about 110 female.

CDR1 and CDR2, per the germline V gene (reference sequence), are LNHDA and SQIVND. V loses 6 bases of germline sequence and J loses 3 bases, and the interval between the two ends is 15 bases. The CDR3 covers 15 residues, taking in both the cysteine and the phenylalanine. Only CDR3 DNA is held: 45 bases, read in frame from base 1. The immunoSEQ Assay was used to sequence TCR beta CDR3 regions from DNA. As for how the authors treated the data: T cell density was computed as TCR beta template counts normalized to usable DNA estimated by amplifying housekeeping genes. Using the preseqR package, richness was estimated by extrapolating to 120,000 templates for tissue samples and 400,000 templates for PBMC samples. Clonality was calculated as one minus Pielou's evenness. To identify tissue-enriched TCRs, differential abundance testing was run on productive amino-acid clonotypes with a minimum total count of 5 and an alpha of 0.1. The Jaccard Index and the Morisita Overlap Index were used to measure repertoire overlap between compartments. TCR beta CDR3s were clustered by GLIPH together with public tetramer-defined viral CDR3s, and at least three viral sequences plus V-gene enrichment were required for viral motifs. What TCRdb holds here is the immuneACCESS table cut down to in-frame rearrangements. Part of the clones is not present; checked against another copy, under half of the missing clones reflect an unresolved V gene, and the others are unexplained. V, J and clone size were drawn from that table, and D and trimming were deduced from the DNA. The sample yields over 40,000 clones; over 70% were counted once. The ten biggest clones cover 17% of the sample.

What the research found in general, with its limitations: Longer overall survival was associated with higher blood T cell density, whereas shorter survival was associated with higher adjacent-lung clonality. The highest T cell clonality was observed in uninvolved tumor-adjacent lung, where clonality exceeded that of tumor, suggesting that antigenic responses were more focused in uninvolved tumor-adjacent lung. A median of around 60 of the top 100 tumor clones turned up in the paired uninvolved adjacent lung, and under 30 of those clones also ranked among the top 100 of that same adjacent lung. Because of the exploratory design, TCR variables were selected using unadjusted p-values without false-discovery rate correction. Because multi-region sequencing of the tumors was not done, intratumor heterogeneity could not be ruled out.

Details on this clone: No cognate antigen has been identified for it. Base qualities are not at hand, and no much larger clone is one base apart.

At diagnosis, tumor, uninvolved tumor-adjacent lung and peripheral blood were collected and then preserved as a mix of FFPE and fresh-frozen material. For TCR repertoire profiling, the blood samples were analyzed as peripheral blood mononuclear cells. The sequence derives from a man between 40 and 69 years old with stage III lung adenocarcinoma. The V and J segments used are TRBV19 and TRBJ1-5, with no confidently assigned D gene. This specimen was peripheral blood mononuclear cells, taken before any cancer treatment. The CDR3 in this case is CASRRANTINQPQHF. The bases are TGTGCCAGTAGGAGGGCCAACACAATCAATCAGCCCCAGCATTTT. When the CDR3 is completed using the reference TRBV19 and TRBJ1-5 genes on either side, the full variable domain is DGGITQSPKYLFRKEGQNVTLSCEQNLNHDAMYWYRQDPGQGLRLIYYSQIVNDFQKGDIAEGYSVSREKKESFPLTVTSAQKNPTAFYLCASRRANTINQPQHFGDGTRLSIL.